This paragraph covers one T cell receptor beta chain sequence. A second roughly 6 to 11 cycle PCR used barcoded and J-beta primers. TCRdb re-derived calls from the 5' RACE reads in MiXCR, one entry per CDR3 protein. The sample lists some 860,000 distinct CDR3 sequences; roughly three fifths were seen once. This record comes from a study of blood T cells in healthy people across ages. Germline-derived CDR1 and CDR2 are SGHTA and FQGNSA. V lost 7 bases, J lost 4 bases, and 14 bases lay in between. The CDR3 is 14 residues long. The rearrangement links TRBV7-2 to TRBJ2-1, with D maybe TRBD2 (6 bases). This receptor was taken from a man aged 40-49 years in good health. Sequencing was carried out using blood. The CDR3 nucleotides are TGTGCCAGCAATACGGGACTCGGTTACAATGAGCAGTTCTTC. This gives the protein CASNTGLGYNEQFF.